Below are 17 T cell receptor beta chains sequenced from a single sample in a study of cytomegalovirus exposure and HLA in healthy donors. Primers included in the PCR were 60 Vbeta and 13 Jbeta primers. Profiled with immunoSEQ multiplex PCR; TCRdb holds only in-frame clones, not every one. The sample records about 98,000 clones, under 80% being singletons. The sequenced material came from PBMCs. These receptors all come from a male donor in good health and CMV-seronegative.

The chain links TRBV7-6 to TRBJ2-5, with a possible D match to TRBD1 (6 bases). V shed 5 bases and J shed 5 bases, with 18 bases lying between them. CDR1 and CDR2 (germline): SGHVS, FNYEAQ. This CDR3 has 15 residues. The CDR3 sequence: CASSQTTGPSETQYF. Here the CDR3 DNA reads TGTGCCAGCAGCCAGACGACAGGACCCTCGGAGACCCAGTACTTC.

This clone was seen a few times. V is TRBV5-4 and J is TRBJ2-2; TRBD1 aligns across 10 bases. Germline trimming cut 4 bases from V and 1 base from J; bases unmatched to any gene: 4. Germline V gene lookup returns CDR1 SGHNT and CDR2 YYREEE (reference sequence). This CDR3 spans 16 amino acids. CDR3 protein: CASSDRDRGNTGELFF. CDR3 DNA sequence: TGTGCCAGCAGCGACCGGGACAGGGGGAACACCGGGGAGCTGTTTTTT.

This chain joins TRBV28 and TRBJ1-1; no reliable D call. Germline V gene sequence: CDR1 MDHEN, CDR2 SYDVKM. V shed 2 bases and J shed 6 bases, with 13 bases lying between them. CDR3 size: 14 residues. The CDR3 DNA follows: TGTGCCAGCAGTTTACGTTACCCCCCGGCTGAAGCTTTCTTT. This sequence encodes CASSLRYPPAEAFF. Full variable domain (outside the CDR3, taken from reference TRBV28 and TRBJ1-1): DVKVTQSSRYLVKRTGEKVFLECVQDMDHENMFWYRQDPGLGLRLIYFSYDVKMKEKGDIPEGYSVSREKKERFSLILESASTNQTSMYLCASSLRYPPAEAFFGQGTRLTVV.

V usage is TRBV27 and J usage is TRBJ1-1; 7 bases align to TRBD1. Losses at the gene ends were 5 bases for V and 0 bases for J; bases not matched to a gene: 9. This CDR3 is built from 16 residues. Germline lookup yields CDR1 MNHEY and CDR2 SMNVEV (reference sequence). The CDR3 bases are TGTGCCAGCAGTCAAGTCAGGGGGTTCATGAACACTGAAGCTTTCTTT. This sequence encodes CASSQVRGFMNTEAFF.

The CDR3 DNA reads TGTGCCAGCAGTTTGGGTAACCGGGACACAACTAATGAAAAACTGTTTTTT. This gives the protein CASSLGNRDTTNEKLFF. The gene calls are TRBV28 and TRBJ1-4; the D gene is possibly TRBD1 (6 bases). Germline V gene sequence: CDR1 MDHEN, CDR2 SYDVKM. With 3 bases removed from V and 0 bases from J, the gap between germline ends came to 14 bases. This CDR3 has 17 amino acids.

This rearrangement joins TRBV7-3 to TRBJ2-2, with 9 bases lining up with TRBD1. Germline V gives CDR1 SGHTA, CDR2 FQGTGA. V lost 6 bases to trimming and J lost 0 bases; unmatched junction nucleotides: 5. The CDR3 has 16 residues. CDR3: CASRPQGATNTGELFF. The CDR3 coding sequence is TGTGCCAGCAGGCCACAGGGGGCGACGAACACCGGGGAGCTGTTTTTT.

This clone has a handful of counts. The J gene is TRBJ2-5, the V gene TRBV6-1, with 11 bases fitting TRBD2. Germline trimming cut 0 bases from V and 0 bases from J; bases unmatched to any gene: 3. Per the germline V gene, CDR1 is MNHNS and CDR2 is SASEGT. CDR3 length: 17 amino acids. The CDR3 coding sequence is TGTGCCAGCAGTGAAGCGCTGACTAGCGGGGACCAAGAGACCCAGTACTTC. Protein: CASSEALTSGDQETQYF.

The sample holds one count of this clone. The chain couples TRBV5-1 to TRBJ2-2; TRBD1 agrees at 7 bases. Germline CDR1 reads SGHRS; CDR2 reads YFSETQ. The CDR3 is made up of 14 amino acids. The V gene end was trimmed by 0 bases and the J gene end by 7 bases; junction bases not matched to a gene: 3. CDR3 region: CASSLVRGRGELFF. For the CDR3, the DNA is TGCGCCAGCAGCTTGGTGAGGGGGCGCGGGGAGCTGTTTTTT.

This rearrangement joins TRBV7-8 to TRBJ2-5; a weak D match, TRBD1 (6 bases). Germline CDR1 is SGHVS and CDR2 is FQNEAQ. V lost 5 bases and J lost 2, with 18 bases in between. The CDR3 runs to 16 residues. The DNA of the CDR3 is TGTGCCAGCAGCCGGACAAGTACAGGGCCTCAAGAGACCCAGTACTTC. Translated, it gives CASSRTSTGPQETQYF.

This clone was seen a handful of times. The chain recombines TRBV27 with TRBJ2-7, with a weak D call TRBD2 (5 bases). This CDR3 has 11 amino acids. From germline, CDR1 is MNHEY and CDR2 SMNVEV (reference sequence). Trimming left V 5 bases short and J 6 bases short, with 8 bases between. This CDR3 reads CASSDYGEQYF. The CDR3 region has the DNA TGTGCCAGCAGTGACTACGGCGAGCAGTACTTC.

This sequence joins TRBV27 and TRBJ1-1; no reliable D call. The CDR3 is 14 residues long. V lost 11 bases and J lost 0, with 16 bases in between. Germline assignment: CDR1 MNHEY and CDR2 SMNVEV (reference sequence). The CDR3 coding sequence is TGTGCCTCTAACAGATACTCAATGAACACTGAAGCTTTCTTT. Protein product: CASNRYSMNTEAFF.

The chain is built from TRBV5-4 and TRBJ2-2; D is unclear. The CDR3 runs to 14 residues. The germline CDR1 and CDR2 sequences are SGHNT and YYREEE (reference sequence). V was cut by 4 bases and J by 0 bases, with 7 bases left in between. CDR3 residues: CASSATSNTGELFF. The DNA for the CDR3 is TGTGCCAGCAGCGCAACATCGAACACCGGGGAGCTGTTTTTT.

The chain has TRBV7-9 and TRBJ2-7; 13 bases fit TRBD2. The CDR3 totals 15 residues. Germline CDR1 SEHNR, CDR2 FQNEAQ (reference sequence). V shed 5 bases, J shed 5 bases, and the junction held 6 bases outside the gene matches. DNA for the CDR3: TGTGCCAGCAGCCTCGGGACTAGCGGGAACCACGAGCAGTACTTC. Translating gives CASSLGTSGNHEQYF. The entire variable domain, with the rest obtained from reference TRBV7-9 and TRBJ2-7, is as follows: DTGVSQNPRHKITKRGQNVTFRCDPISEHNRLYWYRQTLGQGPEFLTYFQNEAQLEKSRLLSDRFSAERPKGSFSTLEIQRTEQGDSAMYLCASSLGTSGNHEQYFGPGTRLTVT.

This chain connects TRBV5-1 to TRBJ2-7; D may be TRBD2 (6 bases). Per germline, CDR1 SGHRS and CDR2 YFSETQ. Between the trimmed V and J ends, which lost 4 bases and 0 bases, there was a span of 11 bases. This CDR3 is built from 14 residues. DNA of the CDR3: TGCGCCAGCAGCCAAACTAGCAACTCCTACGAGCAGTACTTC. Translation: CASSQTSNSYEQYF.

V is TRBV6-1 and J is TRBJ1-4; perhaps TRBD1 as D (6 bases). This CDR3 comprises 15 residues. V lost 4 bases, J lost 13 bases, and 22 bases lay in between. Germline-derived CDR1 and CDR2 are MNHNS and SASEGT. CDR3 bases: TGTGCCAGCAGTGGTACAGGACAGTTTGGCGTTCGACTGTTTTTT. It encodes CASSGTGQFGVRLFF.

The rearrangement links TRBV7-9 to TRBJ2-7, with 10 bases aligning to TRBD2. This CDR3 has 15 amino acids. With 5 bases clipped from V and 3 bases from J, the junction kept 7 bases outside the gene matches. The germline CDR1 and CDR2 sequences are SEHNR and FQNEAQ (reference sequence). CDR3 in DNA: TGTGCCAGCAGCCCTCGGACTAGCGGCGACTACGAGCAGTACTTC. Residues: CASSPRTSGDYEQYF.

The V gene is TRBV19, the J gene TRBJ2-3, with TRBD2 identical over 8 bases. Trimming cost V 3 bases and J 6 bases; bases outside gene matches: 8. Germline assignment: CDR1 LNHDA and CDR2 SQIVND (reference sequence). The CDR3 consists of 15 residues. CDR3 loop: CASSIVSGGPDTQYF. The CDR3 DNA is TGTGCCAGTAGTATCGTGTCGGGAGGGCCCGATACGCAGTATTTT.